A single sample gave rise to the 19 T cell receptor beta chains below, sequenced in a study of T cell clusters in autoimmune cytopenias. Each sample's input was 250 ng genomic DNA, 35,000 to 40,000 genome equivalents. TRB was amplified by touch-down multiplex PCR, primer pools A and B combined. TCRdb reprocessed the multiplex PCR reads and reports one entry per CDR3 protein, with no DNA. This sample's clone table lists approximately 4,600 distinct CDR3 sequences. Source material: peripheral blood. The receptors here all came from a human donor with an autoimmune cytopenia or autoimmune hepatitis (not recorded which).

According to its frequency, this clonotype is large (0.1 to 1%). The rearrangement links TRBV29-1 to TRBJ2-5; with no DNA, the TCRdb D assignment of TRBD2 cannot be verified. The CDR3 consists of 11 residues. Germline CDR1 is SQVTM and CDR2 is ANQGSEA. CDR3 region: CSVAGGETQYF.

The gene calls are TRBV19 and TRBJ1-1; TCRdb names TRBD1, which stays unverified in the absence of DNA. The germline gives CDR1 LNHDA, CDR2 SQIVND (reference sequence). The CDR3 covers 14 residues. CDR3 sequence reads: CASSMGAGRTEAFF.

V usage is TRBV30 and J usage is TRBJ1-6; TCRdb proposes TRBD1, but this gene call is untestable without DNA. Germline V gives CDR1 GTSNPN, CDR2 SVGIG (reference sequence). The CDR3 is 13 amino acids. CDR3 sequence reads: CAARGEFNSPLHF. The full variable domain, with the rest looked up from reference TRBV30 and TRBJ1-6, is SQTIHQWPATLVQPVGSPLSLECTVEGTSNPNLYWYRQAAGRGLQLLFYSVGIGQISSEVPQNLSASRPQDRQFILSSKKLLLSDSGFYLCAARGEFNSPLHFGNGTRLTVT.

J is TRBJ2-7 and V is TRBV5-5; lacking DNA, the TRBD1 call made by TCRdb goes unchecked. Per germline, CDR1 SGHKS and CDR2 YYEKEE (reference sequence). This CDR3 region has 14 residues. The CDR3 sequence is CASNVHDSRLEQYF.

This rearrangement joins TRBV19 to TRBJ2-2; with no DNA, the TCRdb D assignment of TRBD1 cannot be verified. This CDR3 is built from 14 residues. The germline gives CDR1 LNHDA, CDR2 SQIVND (reference sequence). CDR3: CASSISGPTGELFF.

The rearrangement joins TRBV6-5 to TRBJ1-5. This CDR3 spans 13 amino acids. Germline V gene sequence: CDR1 MNHEY, CDR2 SVGAGI. This chain's CDR3 is CASSSKVGQPQHF.

The chain links TRBV19 to TRBJ1-2; checking the TCRdb D call of TRBD1 is not possible without DNA. Per germline, CDR1 LNHDA and CDR2 SQIVND (reference sequence). CDR3 length equals 16 residues. The CDR3 is CASNPGQGAPRYGYTF.

The gene calls are TRBV15 and TRBJ1-1. From germline, CDR1 is LNHNV and CDR2 YYDKDF (reference sequence). The CDR3 loop spans 14 amino acids. Here the CDR3 reads CATGYRTQNTEAFF.

This clonotype is medium-sized by frequency. J is TRBJ2-1 and V is TRBV27; TCRdb returns TRBD2, unconfirmable since there is no DNA. CDR1 and CDR2 from the germline V gene are MNHEY and SMNVEV (reference sequence). The length of the CDR3 is 15 residues. The CDR3 reads CASSLSAGGPYEQFF.

By frequency, this clonotype registers large. The rearrangement uses TRBV19 and TRBJ2-3; TCRdb gives TRBD1 as the D gene, but with no DNA this cannot be confirmed. The CDR3 extends over 15 amino acids. Germline V gives CDR1 LNHDA, CDR2 SQIVND (reference sequence). The CDR3 sequence is CASSISLGATDTQYF. The variable domain in full, with the rest retrieved from reference TRBV19 and TRBJ2-3, is DGGITQSPKYLFRKEGQNVTLSCEQNLNHDAMYWYRQDPGQGLRLIYYSQIVNDFQKGDIAEGYSVSREKKESFPLTVTSAQKNPTAFYLCASSISLGATDTQYFGPGTRLTVL.

V gene TRBV19 combines with J gene TRBJ1-2; TCRdb outputs TRBD1, but without DNA this stays unchecked. Looked up from germline, CDR1 is LNHDA and CDR2 is SQIVND (reference sequence). This CDR3 is 17 amino acids long. The CDR3 reads CASSSRDGLRNGYGYTF.

In terms of frequency, this clonotype is large. The V call is TRBV19, the J call TRBJ2-1; TCRdb picks TRBD2, but there is no DNA to check that call. Germline loops: CDR1 LNHDA, CDR2 SQIVND (reference sequence). This CDR3 region has 16 residues. The chain's CDR3 is CASRAQRGLGYNEQFF.

The chain has TRBV10-3 and TRBJ2-2; TCRdb names TRBD1, which stays unverified in the absence of DNA. The CDR3 has 17 amino acids. CDR1 and CDR2 (germline): ENHRY, SYGVKD. CDR3 loop: CASSSPHGSGNTGELFF.

This rearrangement joins TRBV6-5 to TRBJ2-3. CDR1 is MNHEY, CDR2 SVGAGI, per germline. The CDR3 is 12 residues long. CDR3 amino acids: CASSYSTRTQYF.

V gene TRBV18 combines with J gene TRBJ2-7; checking the TCRdb D call of TRBD1 is not possible without DNA. The CDR3 covers 14 residues. Germline values: CDR1 KGHSH, CDR2 LQKENI. This chain's CDR3 is CASSPPQGPYEQYF.

The CDR3 here is CSVRDRGNTGELFF. V and J are TRBV29-1 and TRBJ2-2; TCRdb selects TRBD1, and the lack of DNA leaves this call unchecked. This CDR3 has 14 amino acids. Germline V gene data show CDR1 as SQVTM and CDR2 as ANQGSEA.

V is TRBV19 and J is TRBJ2-7. This CDR3 spans 14 amino acids. CDR1 LNHDA and CDR2 SQIVND come from the germline V gene (reference sequence). The CDR3 sequence is CASSNSVFPYEQYF.

The chain is built from TRBV5-1 and TRBJ2-7; TCRdb gives TRBD1 as the D gene, but with no DNA this cannot be confirmed. This CDR3 has 12 residues. Germline CDR1 reads SGHRS; CDR2 reads YFSETQ. CDR3 loop: CASSLVGGEQYF.

This clonotype is medium-sized by frequency. The chain is built from TRBV6-6 and TRBJ2-7; the TCRdb D gene call, TRBD1, has no DNA to confirm it. There are 14 residues in the CDR3. Germline CDR1 reads MNHNY; CDR2 reads SVGAGI (reference sequence). The CDR3 here is CASVGTGASYEQYF.